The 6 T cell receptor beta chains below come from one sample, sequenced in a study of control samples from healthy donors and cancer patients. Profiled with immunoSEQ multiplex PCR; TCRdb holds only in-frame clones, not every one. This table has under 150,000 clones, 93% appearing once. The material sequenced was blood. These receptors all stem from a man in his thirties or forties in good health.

The CDR3 spells CASSFRGTGEAFF. Written as DNA, the CDR3 is TGTGCCAGCAGTTTCCGCGGTACGGGTGAAGCTTTCTTT. The rearrangement uses TRBV2 and TRBJ1-1; D uncertain. The length of the CDR3 is 13 residues. The V gene lost 5 bases and the J gene lost 7 bases, with 14 bases spanning the gap. Germline V lookup: CDR1 SNHLY, CDR2 FYNNEI. Looking up the rest from reference TRBV2 and TRBJ1-1 gives the full variable domain: EPEVTQTPSHQVTQMGQEVILRCVPISNHLYFYWYRQILGQKVEFLVSFYNNEISEKSEIFDDQFSVERPDGSNFTLKIRSTKLEDSAMYFCASSFRGTGEAFFGQGTRLTVV.

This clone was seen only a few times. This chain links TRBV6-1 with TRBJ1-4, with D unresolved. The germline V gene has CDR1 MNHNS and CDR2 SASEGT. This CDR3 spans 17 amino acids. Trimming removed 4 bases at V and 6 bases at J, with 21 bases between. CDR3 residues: CASSVSEVAAVDEKLFF. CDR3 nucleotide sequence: TGTGCCAGCAGTGTTTCTGAGGTTGCGGCAGTTGATGAAAAACTGTTTTTT.

The CDR3 reads CASSPGLADTQYF. In DNA form, the CDR3 reads TGTGCCAGTTCCCCAGGGTTGGCAGATACGCAGTATTTT. The chain couples TRBV19 to TRBJ2-3, with D possibly matching TRBD1 (5 bases). CDR3 size: 13 residues. Germline assignment: CDR1 LNHDA and CDR2 SQIVND (reference sequence). Deletions cut 8 bases from V and 4 bases from J, with 13 bases between.

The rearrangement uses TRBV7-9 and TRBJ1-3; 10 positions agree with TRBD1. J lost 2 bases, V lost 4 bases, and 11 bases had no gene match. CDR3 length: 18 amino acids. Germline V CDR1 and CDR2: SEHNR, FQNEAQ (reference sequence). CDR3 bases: TGTGCCAGCAGCTCCCCTTCCGGGACAGGGGTCCCTGGAAACACCATATATTTT. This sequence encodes CASSSPSGTGVPGNTIYF.

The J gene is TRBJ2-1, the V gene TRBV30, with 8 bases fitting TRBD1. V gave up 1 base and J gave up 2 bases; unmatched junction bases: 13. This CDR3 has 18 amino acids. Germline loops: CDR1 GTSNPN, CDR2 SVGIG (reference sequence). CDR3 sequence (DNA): TGTGCCTGGAGTGGTGACAGGGGTAGGCATATCCCCTACAATGAGCAGTTCTTC. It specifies CAWSGDRGRHIPYNEQFF.

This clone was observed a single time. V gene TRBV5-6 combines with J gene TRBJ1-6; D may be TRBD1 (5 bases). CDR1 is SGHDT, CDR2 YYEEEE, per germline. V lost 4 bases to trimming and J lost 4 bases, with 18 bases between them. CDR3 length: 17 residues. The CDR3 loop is CASSKEMGVSYNSPLHF. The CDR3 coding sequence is TGTGCCAGCAGCAAGGAGATGGGGGTTTCATATAATTCACCCCTCCACTTT.